This entry describes one T cell receptor (beta chain). V was clipped by 8 bases and J by 4 bases; unmatched bases: 8. The CDR3 contains 14 residues. The germline V gene encodes CDR1 SGHRS and CDR2 YFSETQ. The entry originates in a study of blood T cell repertoires in COVID-19. In the original processing: Amplification of reference gene primers provided the estimated nucleated cell counts. Some clones are missing from TCRdb's copy, which holds only in-frame ones; the method was immunoSEQ multiplex PCR. The V and J calls and clone size come from that table; D and trimming were worked out from the DNA. The table has some 490,000 clones, less than 90% seen once; the top ten hold more than 7.5%. The participants were between roughly 18 and 90 years old and came from 24 US areas. Participants had their cohort set by participant-reported clinical history.

The receptor's source is a woman aged 55-75 years who had recovered from COVID-19. V is TRBV5-1 and J is TRBJ2-2; the match to TRBD2 covers 7 bases. Material for sequencing was PBMCs or T cells enriched from blood (not recorded which). The CDR3 sequence: CASEPAGVTGELFF. The CDR3 region has the DNA TGCGCCAGTGAGCCGGCGGGGGTCACCGGGGAGCTGTTTTTT. Variable domain in full (rest from reference TRBV5-1 and TRBJ2-2): KAGVTQTPRYLIKTRGQQVTLSCSPISGHRSVSWYQQTPGQGLQFLFEYFSETQRNKGNFPGRFSGRQFSNSRSEMNVSTLELGDSALYLCASEPAGVTGELFFGEGSRLTVL.